The 23 T cell receptor beta chains below all came from one sample that was sequenced in a study of blood T cell repertoires in COVID-19. Sequenced by immunoSEQ multiplex PCR; TCRdb stores in-frame clones only, minus some. Of over 130,000 clones listed, about nine tenths are singletons. The material sequenced was peripheral blood. The receptors here all came from a woman aged 55 to 70 with active or convalescent COVID-19.

The chain combines TRBV5-6 with TRBJ2-7; TRBD1 agrees at 9 bases. This CDR3 is built from 16 residues. CDR1 is SGHDT and CDR2 is YYEEEE in the germline V gene. V trimming: 4 bases; J trimming: 3 bases; junction bases outside the gene matches: 11. The CDR3 region has the DNA TGTGCCAGCAGCGTCGACGGCGGGACAGGGCTCTACGAGCAGTACTTC. Its translation is CASSVDGGTGLYEQYF. Variable domain in full (rest from reference TRBV5-6 and TRBJ2-7): DAGVTQSPTHLIKTRGQQVTLRCSPKSGHDTVSWYQQALGQGPQFIFQYYEEEERQRGNFPDRFSGHQFPNYSSELNVNALLLGDSALYLCASSVDGGTGLYEQYFGPGTRLTVT.

The chain has TRBV30 and TRBJ1-6, with TRBD1 identical over 8 bases. Germline loops: CDR1 GTSNPN, CDR2 SVGIG (reference sequence). V lost 5 bases to trimming and J lost 7 bases; unmatched junction nucleotides: 4. This CDR3 has 13 residues. The CDR3 is CAWSDRANSPLHF. The CDR3 bases are TGTGCCTGGTCGGACAGGGCGAATTCACCCCTCCACTTT. Supplemented by reference TRBV30 and TRBJ1-6, the full variable domain reads SQTIHQWPATLVQPVGSPLSLECTVEGTSNPNLYWYRQAAGRGLQLLFYSVGIGQISSEVPQNLSASRPQDRQFILSSKKLLLSDSGFYLCAWSDRANSPLHFGNGTRLTVT.

As regards this clone: The sample carries other DNA sequences with the same CDR3. This CDR3 reads CASSQAGNYGYTF. The CDR3 nucleotides read TGTGCCAGCAGCCAAGCAGGGAACTATGGCTACACCTTC. The chain recombines TRBV14 with TRBJ1-2; a possible D gene is TRBD1 (5 bases). Germline CDR1 reads SGHDN; CDR2 reads FVKESK. The V end lost 1 base, the J end lost 2 bases, and 5 bases lay between the germline ends. The CDR3 totals 13 residues.

The chain carries TRBV6-5 and TRBJ1-2; tentatively, D is TRBD1 (6 bases). V gave up 10 bases and J gave up 8 bases, with 17 bases separating them. Per the germline V gene, CDR1 is MNHEY and CDR2 is SVGAGI. The CDR3 is 12 amino acids. CDR3: CAILGHSGGYTF. DNA for the CDR3: TGTGCCATCCTGGGACACAGCGGCGGCTACACCTTC.

The gene calls are TRBV3-1 (or the pseudogene TRBV3-2) and TRBJ1-1; 8 bases map to TRBD1. Germline V gene lookup returns CDR1 LGHDT and CDR2 YNNKEL (reference sequence). V was clipped by 4 bases and J by 4 bases; unmatched bases: 17. This CDR3 region has 18 residues. The CDR3, as DNA: TGTGCCAGCAGCCCCACTTGGACAGGGAGGGGATCGGGCACTGAAGCTTTCTTT. Amino acid sequence: CASSPTWTGRGSGTEAFF.

This chain links TRBV6-5 with TRBJ1-1, with D perhaps TRBD1 (5 bases). Germline loops: CDR1 MNHEY, CDR2 SVGAGI. Between the trimmed V and J ends, which lost 6 bases and 1 base, there was a span of 12 bases. The CDR3 loop spans 14 amino acids. CDR3 nucleotide sequence: TGTGCCAGCAGCAAAGACAGATCGAACACTGAAGCTTTCTTT. Its protein is CASSKDRSNTEAFF.

The chain is built from TRBV11-2 and TRBJ2-2; 10 bases match TRBD1. V dropped 2 bases and J dropped 5; count of bases not matched to a gene: 2. The CDR3 is made up of 15 amino acids. Germline assignment: CDR1 SGHAT and CDR2 FQNNGV. CDR3 in amino acids: CASSLRDRGTGELFF. The DNA for the CDR3 is TGTGCCAGCAGCTTACGGGACAGGGGAACCGGGGAGCTGTTTTTT.

This clone was recorded only once. The V and J genes are TRBV2 and TRBJ1-2, with 10 bases fitting TRBD1. The V gene's germline CDR1 is SNHLY and CDR2 FYNNEI. V shed 4 bases, J shed 5 bases, and the junction held 7 bases outside the gene matches. This CDR3 spans 15 amino acids. In DNA, the CDR3 is TGTGCCAGCAGTGGACAGGGGGCATCGAGTTATGGCTACACCTTC. This sequence encodes CASSGQGASSYGYTF.

The chain is built from TRBV29-1 and TRBJ1-1; maybe TRBD1 (5 bases). Per the germline V gene, CDR1 is SQVTM and CDR2 is ANQGSEA. The germline V and J ends were trimmed by 7 bases and 5 bases, with 11 bases remaining between them. The CDR3 has 11 residues. The CDR3 spells CSARGSTEAFF. DNA for the CDR3: TGCAGCGCTCGGGGGAGTACTGAAGCTTTCTTT.

This chain joins TRBV9 and TRBJ1-3; D not certain. V was shortened by 2 bases and J by 0 bases, with 6 bases between the two germline ends. Germline-derived CDR1 and CDR2 are SGDLS and YYNGEE. The CDR3 runs 14 residues. CDR3 protein: CASSVMSSGNTIYF. Here the CDR3 DNA reads TGTGCCAGCAGCGTCATGAGCTCTGGAAACACCATATATTTT.

This clone was detected a few times. V gene TRBV3-1 (or the pseudogene TRBV3-2) combines with J gene TRBJ2-3; TRBD2 aligns across 7 bases. The V gene's germline CDR1 is LGHDT and CDR2 YNNKEL (reference sequence). CDR3 size: 14 residues. Losses at the gene ends were 6 bases for V and 2 bases for J; bases not matched to a gene: 5. The CDR3 nucleotides read TGTGCCAGCAGGGGAGCGGGGTCCACAGATACGCAGTATTTT. It is translated as CASRGAGSTDTQYF.

The chain recombines TRBV3-1 (or the pseudogene TRBV3-2) with TRBJ1-1; D call uncertain. The CDR3 is made up of 14 amino acids. V dropped 5 bases and J dropped 9 bases, with 19 bases sitting between them. CDR1 is LGHDT and CDR2 is YNNKEL in the germline V gene (reference sequence). The CDR3 DNA follows: TGTGCCAGCAGCAAAAGCCTGGGCCCCCTAAAAGCTTTCTTT. Translated, it gives CASSKSLGPLKAFF.

This clone has a single count. This chain joins TRBV4-1 and TRBJ1-2; maybe TRBD1 (5 bases). From germline, CDR1 is MGHRA and CDR2 YSYEKL. The V and J ends lost 0 bases and 7 bases respectively, with 21 bases between them. The CDR3 consists of 17 residues. The CDR3 here is CASSQDRQTPSFFGYTF. Written as DNA, the CDR3 is TGCGCCAGCAGCCAAGACCGACAGACCCCGTCGTTTTTTGGCTACACCTTC.

The chain has TRBV5-5 and TRBJ1-6, with a tentative D call TRBD1 (5 bases). The germline V gene encodes CDR1 SGHKS and CDR2 YYEKEE (reference sequence). The CDR3 covers 13 residues. The germline V and J ends were trimmed by 0 bases and 9 bases, with 7 bases remaining between them. For the CDR3, the DNA is TGTGCCAGCAGCTTGGGGGGCGGTTCACCCCTCCACTTT. It yields the protein CASSLGGGSPLHF.

This rearrangement joins TRBV6-6 to TRBJ2-7, with D tentatively TRBD2 (5 bases). Trimming stripped 6 bases from V and 3 bases from J, with 12 bases between. The CDR3 contains 13 residues. Germline lookup yields CDR1 MNHNY and CDR2 SVGAGI (reference sequence). Written as DNA, the CDR3 is TGTGCCAGCAGCCCGAATCGGGACTACGAGCAGTACTTC. Translation: CASSPNRDYEQYF.

The genes are TRBV18 and TRBJ2-7; a possible D gene is TRBD2 (5 bases). The CDR3 is 14 amino acids. Germline CDR1 reads KGHSH; CDR2 reads LQKENI. V was shortened by 2 bases and J by 5 bases, with 13 bases between the two germline ends. The CDR3 region has the DNA TGTGCCAGCTCACCATCGGACGGGGTCAACGAGCAGTACTTC. As protein: CASSPSDGVNEQYF.

The chain links TRBV5-1 to TRBJ2-5; D possibly corresponds to TRBD1 (6 bases). V lost 3 bases to trimming and J lost 4 bases, with 16 bases between them. CDR3 size: 15 residues. Germline V gene lookup returns CDR1 SGHRS and CDR2 YFSETQ. The CDR3 DNA reads as TGCGCCAGCAGCTGGCAATCAGGGGCGCCAGAGACCCAGTACTTC. Its translation: CASSWQSGAPETQYF.

V is TRBV5-6 and J is TRBJ1-2, with D perhaps TRBD1 (5 bases). The CDR3 is 12 amino acids. Trimming cost V 4 bases and J 12 bases, with 16 bases left between them. Germline V gene data show CDR1 as SGHDT and CDR2 as YYEEEE. CDR3 DNA sequence: TGTGCCAGCAGCGGTACCGGGGGTCCCGACACCTTC. It translates to CASSGTGGPDTF. The full variable domain, its missing parts supplied by reference TRBV5-6 and TRBJ1-2, is DAGVTQSPTHLIKTRGQQVTLRCSPKSGHDTVSWYQQALGQGPQFIFQYYEEEERQRGNFPDRFSGHQFPNYSSELNVNALLLGDSALYLCASSGTGGPDTFGSGTRLTVV.

The rearrangement links TRBV5-1 to TRBJ1-1; D may be TRBD1 (6 bases). V was shortened by 3 bases and J by 11 bases, with 11 bases between the two germline ends. This CDR3 is built from 11 residues. The germline V gene encodes CDR1 SGHRS and CDR2 YFSETQ. CDR3 protein: CASSSNRDAFF. The CDR3, as DNA: TGCGCCAGCAGCTCGAACAGGGACGCTTTCTTT.

The DNA for the CDR3 is TGTGCCAGCAGTCGGGACATCAGCGAAAAACTGTTTTTT. The encoded protein is CASSRDISEKLFF. The V and J genes are TRBV6-6 and TRBJ1-4; D might be TRBD1 (6 bases). Germline V gene sequence: CDR1 MNHNY, CDR2 SVGAGI (reference sequence). V was trimmed by 5 bases and J by 8 bases, leaving 12 bases between them. The CDR3 has 13 amino acids.

This clone was seen a handful of times. This sequence joins TRBV6-4 and TRBJ1-6, with D possibly being TRBD1 (6 bases). The CDR3 runs to 13 residues. The V end lost 6 bases, the J end lost 9 bases, and 12 bases lay between the germline ends. CDR1 and CDR2 from the germline V gene are MRHNA and SNTAGT. The CDR3 here is CASRQGLGSPLHF. The CDR3 coding sequence is TGTGCCAGCAGACAGGGTTTGGGTTCACCCCTCCACTTT.

The chain is built from TRBV19 and TRBJ2-1; D not resolved. The germline CDR1 and CDR2 sequences are LNHDA and SQIVND (reference sequence). V shed 2 bases and J shed 7 bases, with 15 bases lying between them. The CDR3 spans 15 residues. CDR3 nucleotides: TGTGCCAGTAGTATAATCCCCTGGTCCGGGAATGAGCAGTTCTTC. Translated: CASSIIPWSGNEQFF.

The chain employs TRBV5-5 and TRBJ1-5; D possibly corresponds to TRBD1 (6 bases). V lost 1 base and J lost 2, with 10 bases in between. This CDR3 contains 15 residues. Germline assignment: CDR1 SGHKS and CDR2 YYEKEE (reference sequence). CDR3 amino acids: CASSLWPGGNQPQHF. The CDR3 nucleotides read TGTGCCAGCAGCTTGTGGCCAGGGGGCAATCAGCCCCAGCATTTT.